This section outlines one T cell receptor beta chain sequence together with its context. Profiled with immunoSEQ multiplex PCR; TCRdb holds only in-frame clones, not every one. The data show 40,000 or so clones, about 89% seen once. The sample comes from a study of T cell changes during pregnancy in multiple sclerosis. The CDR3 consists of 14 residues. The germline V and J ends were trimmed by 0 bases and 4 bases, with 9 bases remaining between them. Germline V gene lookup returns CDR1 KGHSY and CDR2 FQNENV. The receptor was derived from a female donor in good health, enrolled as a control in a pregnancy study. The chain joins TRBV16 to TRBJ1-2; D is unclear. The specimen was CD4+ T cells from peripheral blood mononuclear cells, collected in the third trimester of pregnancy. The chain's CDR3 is CASSQSSGLYGYTF. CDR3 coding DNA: TGTGCCAGCAGCCAATCTAGTGGTCTCTATGGCTACACCTTC.